One T cell receptor beta chain is described in this entry. Its specificity is not known. Germline trimming cut 5 bases from V and 3 bases from J; bases unmatched to any gene: 16. CDR1 and CDR2 (germline): SGHAT, FQNNGV. CDR3 size: 17 residues. This record comes from a study of cytomegalovirus exposure and HLA in healthy donors. The donors were members of the validation cohort, which comprised around 110 subjects and was separate from the first cohort of some 680 subjects. Profiling relied on immunoSEQ multiplex PCR, and the TCRdb table lists in-frame clones only, not all of them. The sample carries approximately 270,000 clones, 86% recorded once. Findings and limits, study-wide: As was reported, the classifier diagnosed cytomegalovirus status with high specificity and sensitivity. Specificity for CMV antigens was confirmed in vitro for a few of the CMV-associated chains. The study labeled about 160 TCR beta chains cytomegalovirus-associated.

The sample was PBMCs. The J gene is TRBJ2-7, the V gene TRBV11-2; 7 bases map to TRBD2. The origin of this receptor is a woman between 18 and 30 years old in good health and CMV-seronegative. The CDR3 region is CASSLGGSWFRHYEQYF. DNA of the CDR3: TGTGCCAGCAGCCTGGGGGGGTCCTGGTTCCGACACTACGAGCAGTACTTC.